This T cell receptor beta chain was found in a study of blood T cell repertoires in COVID-19. Study information: Acute and convalescent COVID-19 samples came from the United States, Italy and Spain.

As handled by the study authors: Reference gene primer amplification yielded estimated nucleated cell counts. Only in-frame clones appear in the TCRdb table, and some are missing; sequencing was by immunoSEQ multiplex PCR. V and J calls and clone size come straight from that table; D and trimming were deduced from the DNA. The table lists a few hundred thousand clones, approximately 89% of them singletons, with about 2.5% in the top ten. The CDR3 covers 14 residues. Germline V gene lookup returns CDR1 SGHRS and CDR2 YFSETQ. The germline V and J ends were trimmed by 0 bases and 3 bases, with 4 bases remaining between them. Only one count was recorded for this clone.

This rearrangement joins TRBV5-1 to TRBJ2-6; D not certain. Sequences were obtained from peripheral blood. This clonotype was sampled from a woman in her fifties or sixties with acute or convalescent COVID-19. The CDR3 region has the DNA TGCGCCAGCAGCTTGGGACTTGGGGCCAACGTCCTGACTTTC. Residues: CASSLGLGANVLTF.